What follows describes a single TCR beta chain. The CDR3 runs 16 residues. Trimming removed 5 bases from V and 4 bases from J; junction bases left unmatched: 14. Germline V CDR1 and CDR2: SGHRS, YFSETQ. The data are from a study of blood T cell repertoires in COVID-19. Study details: COVID-19 samples, acute and convalescent, were from the United States, Italy and Spain.

How the authors handled the data: The assay estimated nucleated cells by amplifying reference gene primers. Profiled with immunoSEQ multiplex PCR; TCRdb holds only in-frame clones, not every one. Clonal size and the V and J genes are those of that table, whereas D and trimming came from the DNA. The sample comprises some 160,000 clones, about four fifths of which are singletons, and approximately 18% rests with the top ten. The sample was peripheral blood. The sequence derives from a woman aged 70-85 years who had recovered from COVID-19. V is TRBV5-1 and J is TRBJ1-1; 7 nucleotides align to TRBD1. The CDR3 here is CASRPRIQNRGTEAFF. The CDR3 nucleotides read TGCGCCAGCAGGCCGCGTATACAAAACAGGGGCACTGAAGCTTTCTTT.